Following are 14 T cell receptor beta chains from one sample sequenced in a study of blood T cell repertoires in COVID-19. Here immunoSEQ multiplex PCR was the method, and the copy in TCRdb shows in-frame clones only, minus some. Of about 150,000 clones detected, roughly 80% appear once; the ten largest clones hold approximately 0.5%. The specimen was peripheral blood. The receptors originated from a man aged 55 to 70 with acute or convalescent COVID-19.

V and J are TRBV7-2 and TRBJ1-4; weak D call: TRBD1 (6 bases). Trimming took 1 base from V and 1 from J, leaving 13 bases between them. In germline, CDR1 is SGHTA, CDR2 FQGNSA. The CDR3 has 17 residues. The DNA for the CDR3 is TGTGCCAGCAGCTTAGTTAGGGGGGAGGGAACTAATGAAAAACTGTTTTTT. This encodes CASSLVRGEGTNEKLFF.

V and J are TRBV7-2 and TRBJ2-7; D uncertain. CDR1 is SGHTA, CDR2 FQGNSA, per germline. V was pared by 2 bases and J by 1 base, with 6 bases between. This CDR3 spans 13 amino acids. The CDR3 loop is CASSLILSYEQYF. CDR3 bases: TGTGCCAGCAGCTTAATCCTATCCTACGAGCAGTACTTC.

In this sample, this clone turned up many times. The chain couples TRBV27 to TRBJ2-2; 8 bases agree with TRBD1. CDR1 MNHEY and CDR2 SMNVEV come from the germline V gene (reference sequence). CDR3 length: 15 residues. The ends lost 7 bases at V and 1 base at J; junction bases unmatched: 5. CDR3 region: CASTKQGVNTGELFF. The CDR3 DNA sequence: TGTGCCAGCACCAAACAGGGGGTGAACACCGGGGAGCTGTTTTTT.

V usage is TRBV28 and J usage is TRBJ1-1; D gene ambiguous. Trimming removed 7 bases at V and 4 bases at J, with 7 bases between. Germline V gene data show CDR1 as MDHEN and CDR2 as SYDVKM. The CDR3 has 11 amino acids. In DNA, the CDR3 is TGTGCCAGCATAGTTGGCACTGAAGCTTTCTTT. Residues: CASIVGTEAFF.

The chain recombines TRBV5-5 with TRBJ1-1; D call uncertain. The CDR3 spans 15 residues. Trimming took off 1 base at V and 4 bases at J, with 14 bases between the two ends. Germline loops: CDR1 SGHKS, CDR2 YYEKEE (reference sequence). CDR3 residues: CASSLPLSLGTEAFF. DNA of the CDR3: TGTGCCAGCAGCTTGCCCCTTAGCTTGGGCACTGAAGCTTTCTTT.

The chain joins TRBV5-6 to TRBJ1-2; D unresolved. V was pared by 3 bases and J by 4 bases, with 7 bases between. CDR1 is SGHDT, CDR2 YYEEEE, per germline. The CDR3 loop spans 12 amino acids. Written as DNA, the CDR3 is TGTGCCAGCAGCTCCCCGGGCTATGGCTACACCTTC. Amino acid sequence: CASSSPGYGYTF.

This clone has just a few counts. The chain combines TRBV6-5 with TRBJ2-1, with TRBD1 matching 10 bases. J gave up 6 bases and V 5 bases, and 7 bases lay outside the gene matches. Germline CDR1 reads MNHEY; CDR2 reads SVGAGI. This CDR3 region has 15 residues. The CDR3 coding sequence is TGTGCCAGCAGTAGCCCGACAGGGGGCTTCAATGAGCAGTTCTTC. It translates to CASSSPTGGFNEQFF.

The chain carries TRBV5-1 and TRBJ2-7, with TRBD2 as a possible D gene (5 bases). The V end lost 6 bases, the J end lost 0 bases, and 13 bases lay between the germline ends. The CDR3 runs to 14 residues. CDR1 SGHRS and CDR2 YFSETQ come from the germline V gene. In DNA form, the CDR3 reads TGCGCCAGCAACCCGGGTACTAGCTCCTACGAGCAGTACTTC. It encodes CASNPGTSSYEQYF.

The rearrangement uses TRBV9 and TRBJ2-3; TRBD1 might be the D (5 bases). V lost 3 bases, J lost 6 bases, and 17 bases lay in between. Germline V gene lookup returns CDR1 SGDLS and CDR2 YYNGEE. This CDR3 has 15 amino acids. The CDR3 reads CASSDRQPSRDTQYF. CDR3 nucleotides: TGTGCCAGCAGCGATCGACAGCCCTCAAGGGATACGCAGTATTTT.

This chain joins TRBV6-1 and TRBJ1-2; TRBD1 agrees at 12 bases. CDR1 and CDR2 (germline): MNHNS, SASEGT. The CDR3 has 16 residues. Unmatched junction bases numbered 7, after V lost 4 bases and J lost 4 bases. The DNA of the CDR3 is TGTGCCAGCAGTGGAGGGGACAGGGGGCTCCTCTATGGCTACACCTTC. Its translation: CASSGGDRGLLYGYTF.

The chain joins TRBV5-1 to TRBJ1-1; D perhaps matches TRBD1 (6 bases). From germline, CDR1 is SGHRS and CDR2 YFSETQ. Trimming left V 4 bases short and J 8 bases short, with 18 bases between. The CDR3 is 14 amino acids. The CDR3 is CASSPRTENREAFF. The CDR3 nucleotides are TGCGCCAGCAGCCCACGGACAGAAAACCGAGAAGCTTTCTTT.

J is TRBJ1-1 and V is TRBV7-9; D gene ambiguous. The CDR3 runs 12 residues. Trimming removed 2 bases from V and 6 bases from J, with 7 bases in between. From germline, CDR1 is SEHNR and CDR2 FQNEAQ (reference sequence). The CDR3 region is CASSLPPPEAFF. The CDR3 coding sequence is TGTGCCAGCAGCTTACCTCCCCCTGAAGCTTTCTTT.

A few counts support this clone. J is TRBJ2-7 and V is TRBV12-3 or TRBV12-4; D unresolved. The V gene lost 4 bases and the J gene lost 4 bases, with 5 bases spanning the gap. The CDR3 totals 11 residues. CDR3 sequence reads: CASSSFYEQYF. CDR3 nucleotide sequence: TGTGCCAGCAGTTCTTTTTACGAGCAGTACTTC.

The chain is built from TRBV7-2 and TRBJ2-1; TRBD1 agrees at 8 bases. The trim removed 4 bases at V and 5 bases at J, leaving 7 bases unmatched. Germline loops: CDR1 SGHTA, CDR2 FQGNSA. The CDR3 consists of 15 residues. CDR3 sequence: CASSSGQVPNNEQFF. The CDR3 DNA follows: TGTGCCAGCAGCTCGGGACAGGTGCCTAACAATGAGCAGTTCTTC.